One sample yielded the 22 T cell receptor delta chains listed below, sequenced in a study of gammadelta T cells in human blood (dated by TCRdb to between 2020 and 2021). The library was prepared using RT-PCR. Sequenced on an Illumina MiSeq. For TCRdb, the public reads were processed anew by CATT, and duplicate DNA sequences were folded into one row. The sample contains roughly 990 delta-chain clones, 34% of them found a single time. The ten largest clones take up around 20% of the sample. Sequenced sample: Vgamma9Vdelta2 gamma-delta T cells from infant blood. The receptors stem from a human donor.

A remark on this clone: This likely stems from a read error, as it lies one base from a far larger clone. The chain employs TRDV2 and TRDJ3; D is perhaps TRDD3 (5 bases). Germline-derived CDR1 and CDR2 are GEAIGNYY and EKD. Trimming stripped 3 bases from V and 2 bases from J, with 10 bases between. CDR3 length: 16 residues. Written as DNA, the CDR3 is TGTGCCTGTGACGCCGTGGATACCTGGGACACCCGACAGATGTTTTTC. It translates to CACDAVDTWDTRQMFF.

For this clone: Given a far larger clone just one base away, this is likely a sequencing read error. The chain recombines TRDV2 with TRDJ3, with TRDD3 matching 8 bases. Germline CDR1 reads GEAIGNYY; CDR2 reads EKD. This CDR3 contains 19 residues. V lost 1 base to trimming and J lost 0 bases; unmatched junction nucleotides: 7. The CDR3 region has the DNA TGTGCCTGTGACACACCTCTGGGGGACACCTCCTGGGACACCCGACAGATGTTTTTC. This codes for CACDTPLGDTSWDTRQMFF.

On this clone: A far larger clone is one nucleotide away, so this likely arose from a read error. The same CDR3 can be traced to other DNA sequences in this sample. This chain connects TRDV2 to TRDJ3; D might be TRDD3 (6 bases). No J gene was available from TCRdb, and it was assigned here by a germline match of the DNA. Germline CDR1 reads GEAIGNYY; CDR2 reads EKD. This CDR3 comprises 19 residues. Between the trimmed V and J ends, which lost 3 bases and 2 bases, there was a span of 19 bases. CDR3 sequence: CACDVLGDWLPWDTRQMFF. The CDR3 DNA reads TGTGCCTGTGACGTACTAGGGGATTGGTTACCCTGGGACACCCGACAGATGTTTTTC.

Remarks on this clone: TCRdb's listed protein matches a much larger clone and diverges from this DNA's translation at residue 11, likely through a read error; the protein shown comes from the DNA. J is TRDJ3 and V is TRDV2; 13 bases fit TRDD3. TCRdb is silent on the J gene; assignment here came from matching the DNA to germline. J was trimmed by 3 bases and V by 4 bases; bases with no gene match: 8. This CDR3 is built from 19 residues. Germline V gives CDR1 GEAIGNYY, CDR2 EKD. The CDR3 region is CACDPTGGYDLWDTRQMFF. In DNA, the CDR3 is TGTGCCTGTGATCCTACTGGGGGATACGACCTCTGGGACACCCGACAGATGTTTTTC.

On this clone: Only one base separates this from a far larger clonotype, so it likely reflects a read error. The rearrangement uses TRDV2 and TRDJ3, with 8 bases lining up with TRDD3. The J gene is absent in TCRdb and was assigned here via DNA matching to germline. In germline, CDR1 is GEAIGNYY, CDR2 EKD. The CDR3 runs 20 residues. V shed 1 base and J 2 bases; nucleotides not matched to a gene: 12. CDR3 amino acids: CACDTIYVGYAPWDTRQMFF. CDR3 coding DNA: TGTGCCTGTGACACGATATATGTGGGATACGCCCCCTGGGACACCCGACAGATGTTTTTC.

In regard to this clone: This may come from a read error, since a much larger clone is one base off. This chain joins TRDV2 and TRDJ3, with 11 bases that match TRDD3. The CDR3 totals 19 residues. The V gene's germline CDR1 is GEAIGNYY and CDR2 EKD. The CDR3 DNA follows: TGTGCCTGTAACACTTTACTGGGGGATAGCTCCTGGGACACCCGACAGATGTTTTTC. Translation: CACNTLLGDSSWDTRQMFF.

The chain has TRDV2 and TRDJ3; D gene uncertain. No J gene is reported in TCRdb; it was inferred here by comparing the DNA with germline. CDR3 length: 16 residues. Germline V CDR1 and CDR2: GEAIGNYY, EKD. The V and J ends lost 4 bases and 0 bases respectively, with 9 bases between them. CDR3 residues: CACDPLSSWDTRQMFF. DNA of the CDR3: TGTGCCTGTGATCCCCTAAGCTCCTGGGACACCCGACAGATGTTTTTC.

This clone has a single count. The likely explanation is a read error, given a far larger clone one base away. V usage is TRDV2 and J usage is TRDJ3; 7 bases map to TRDD3. Since TCRdb gives no J gene, matching the DNA to germline was used here to assign it. V lost 2 bases, J lost 0 bases, and 12 bases stayed unmatched. From germline, CDR1 is GEAIGNYY and CDR2 EKD. The CDR3 loop spans 20 amino acids. The CDR3 here is CACDRLLGMTSSWDTRQMFF. In nucleotides, the CDR3 is TGTGCCTGTGACAGGTTACTGGGGATGACAAGCTCCTGGGACACCCGACAGATGTTTTTC.

The count of this clone is one. A read error may be the cause here, since a much bigger clone is one base away. The DNA is omitted, as the CDR3 cannot be located on it reliably, and the CDR3 follows TCRdb's listing. This same CDR3 is encoded by further DNA sequences in the sample. The J gene was not called, though the V gene is TRDV2; TRDD3 is the table's D call, not checked against the DNA. CDR1 and CDR2 (germline): GEAIGNYY, EKD. Termini included, the CDR3 measures 21 amino acids. The CDR3 region is CACDAILGDMGTSSLTAQLFF.

Comment on this clone: This DNA's translation and the protein TCRdb lists, from a much larger clone, do not match at residue 13, likely due to a read error; the protein shown is translated from the DNA. V and J are TRDV2 and TRDJ1; 9 nucleotides match TRDD3. No J gene is reported in TCRdb; it was inferred here by comparing the DNA with germline. Germline loops: CDR1 GEAIGNYY, CDR2 EKD. The J segment lost 4 bases and the V segment lost 3 bases, leaving 17 bases of the junction unmatched. This CDR3 contains 18 residues. CDR3 bases: TGTGCCTGTGACTCGGTAAGGACGGGGATACGCGGGATCGATAAACTCATCTTT. It translates to CACDSVRTGIRGIDKLIF.

Concerning this clone itself: The protein in TCRdb stems from a much larger clone and differs at residue 15 from this DNA's translation, likely a read error; here the protein is translated from the DNA. The chain is built from TRDV2 and TRDJ2, with 13 positions matching TRDD3. The J gene comes from matching the DNA to germline here; TCRdb lacks it. Germline loops: CDR1 GEAIGNYY, CDR2 EKD. The CDR3 runs to 18 residues. CDR3 loop: CACDTITGGYVGTAKLFF. The CDR3, as DNA: TGTGCCTGTGACACAATTACTGGGGGATACGTAGGTACAGCAAAACTCTTCTTT.

The table lists this clone with a few counts. It is likely a read error: a sequence one base away is far more abundant. This rearrangement joins TRDV2 to TRDJ1; 12 bases match TRDD3. This CDR3 is 17 amino acids long. Germline values: CDR1 GEAIGNYY, CDR2 EKD. CDR3: CACDPIPVLGDTGKLIF. The CDR3 bases are TGTGCCTGTGATCCTATACCCGTACTGGGGGATACCGGTAAACTCATCTTT.

This clone has more than one count but fewer than ten. A far larger clone lies a single base away; this is likely a read error. The chain links TRDV2 to TRDJ2; D is uncertain. Germline loops: CDR1 GEAIGNYY, CDR2 EKD. Trimming left V 5 bases short and J 10 bases short, with 4 bases between. The CDR3 is made up of 9 amino acids. The CDR3 spells CACAEQLFF. The CDR3 nucleotides read TGTGCCTGTGCAGAACAACTCTTCTTT.

A remark on this clone: The germline gene is not matched at one end of the junction; a read error may be the cause. The chain recombines TRDV2 with TRDJ3; TRDD3 matches 11 bases. The CDR3 covers 18 residues. CDR1 GEAIGNYY and CDR2 EKD come from the germline V gene. The CDR3 sequence is CASDRTGGYSWDTRQMFF. CDR3 bases: TGTGCCAGTGACCGTACTGGGGGATACTCCTGGGACACCCGACAGATGTTTTTC.

This clone came up a few times. A far larger clone is one nucleotide away, so this likely arose from a read error. Other DNA sequences from this sample encode an identical CDR3 as well. V is TRDV2 and J is TRDJ3, with 11 bases aligning to TRDD3. Germline-derived CDR1 and CDR2 are GEAIGNYY and EKD. The CDR3 is 18 amino acids. CDR3 nucleotide sequence: TGTGCCTGTGACACGGGCTGGGGGATACCCGGGGACACCCGACAGATGTTTTTT. Its translation: CACDTGWGIPGDTRQMFF.

Concerning this clone itself: TCRdb lists the protein of a much larger clone for this DNA, which differs at residue 15, so this is likely a read error; the protein given here is translated from the DNA itself. J is TRDJ3 and V is TRDV2; the match to TRDD3 covers 7 bases. TCRdb gives no J gene; it was assigned here by matching the DNA to germline. The CDR3 loop spans 19 amino acids. Germline V CDR1 and CDR2: GEAIGNYY, EKD. The CDR3 here is CACDSWGETSSWDTQQMFF. The CDR3 DNA sequence: TGTGCCTGTGACAGCTGGGGGGAAACGAGCTCCTGGGACACCCAACAGATGTTTTTC.

This clone is termed medium-sized. A much larger clonotype is one base distant, so this may be a read error. This chain uses TRDV2 with TRDJ3; 8 bases align to TRDD3. CDR3 size: 19 residues. Per germline, CDR1 GEAIGNYY and CDR2 EKD. The DNA of the CDR3 is TGTGCCTGTAACACGGCGACTGGGGGTAACTCCTGGGACACCCGACAGATGTTTTTC. Translating gives CACNTATGGNSWDTRQMFF.

This chain joins TRDV2 and TRDJ3; 9 positions match TRDD3. TCRdb offers no J gene call, so here the DNA was matched to germline to obtain one. Germline CDR1 reads GEAIGNYY; CDR2 reads EKD. There are 20 residues in the CDR3. The V segment lost 2 bases and the J segment 0 bases; nucleotides outside the gene matches: 10. CDR3 nucleotides: TGTGCCTGTGACAGGGTACTGGGGGACTTAAGCTCCTGGGACACCCGACAGATGTTTTTC. Translating gives CACDRVLGDLSSWDTRQMFF.

This clone is large by share. This sequence joins TRDV2 and TRDJ3; 11 bases map to TRDD3. The germline gives CDR1 GEAIGNYY, CDR2 EKD. The CDR3 contains 21 residues. Germline trimming cut 1 base from V and 2 bases from J; bases unmatched to any gene: 12. The CDR3 sequence is CACDTPPILGDKPWDTRQMFF. The DNA for the CDR3 is TGTGCCTGTGACACACCTCCCATACTGGGGGATAAACCCTGGGACACCCGACAGATGTTTTTC.

In this sample, this clone is large (0.1 to 1%). The gene calls are TRDV2 and TRDJ2; the match to TRDD3 covers 9 bases. Germline V gene sequence: CDR1 GEAIGNYY, CDR2 EKD. J was trimmed by 8 bases and V by 1 base; bases with no gene match: 13. The CDR3 is 17 residues long. The CDR3: CACDTLGDSPECAQLFF. The CDR3 DNA sequence: TGTGCCTGTGACACTCTGGGGGATTCTCCGGAGTGTGCACAACTCTTCTTT.

About this clone: This likely reflects a read error, since a far larger clone is one base away. The chain couples TRDV2 to TRDJ3; TRDD3 matches at 9 bases. The length of the CDR3 is 18 residues. Germline CDR1 GEAIGNYY, CDR2 EKD. The DNA for the CDR3 is TGTGCCTGTAACACCGCGGGGATACGCTCCTGGGACACCCGACAGATGTTTTTC. It codes for CACNTAGIRSWDTRQMFF.

Comments on this clone: With only one base between it and a far larger clone, this is likely a read error. Other DNA sequences in this specimen translate into the identical CDR3. The chain has TRDV2 and TRDJ3; D is unresolved. The J gene, absent from TCRdb, was called here by matching the DNA to germline. The CDR3 extends over 17 amino acids. From germline, CDR1 is GEAIGNYY and CDR2 EKD. This chain's CDR3 is CACDTLLTTWDTRQMFF. The CDR3 DNA follows: TGTGCCTGCGACACCTTGCTTACCACCTGGGACACCCGACAGATGTTTTTC.